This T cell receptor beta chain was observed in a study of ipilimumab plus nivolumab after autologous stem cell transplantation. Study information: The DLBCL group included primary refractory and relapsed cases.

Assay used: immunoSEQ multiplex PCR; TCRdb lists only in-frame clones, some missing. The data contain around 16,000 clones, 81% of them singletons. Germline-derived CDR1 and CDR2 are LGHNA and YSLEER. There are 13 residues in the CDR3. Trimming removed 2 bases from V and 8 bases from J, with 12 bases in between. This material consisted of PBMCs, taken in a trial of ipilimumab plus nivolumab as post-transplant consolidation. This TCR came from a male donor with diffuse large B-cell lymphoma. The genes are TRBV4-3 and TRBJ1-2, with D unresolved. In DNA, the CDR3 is TGCGCCAGCAGCCAAATGGGCTTAGGAGGCTACACCTTC. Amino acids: CASSQMGLGGYTF.